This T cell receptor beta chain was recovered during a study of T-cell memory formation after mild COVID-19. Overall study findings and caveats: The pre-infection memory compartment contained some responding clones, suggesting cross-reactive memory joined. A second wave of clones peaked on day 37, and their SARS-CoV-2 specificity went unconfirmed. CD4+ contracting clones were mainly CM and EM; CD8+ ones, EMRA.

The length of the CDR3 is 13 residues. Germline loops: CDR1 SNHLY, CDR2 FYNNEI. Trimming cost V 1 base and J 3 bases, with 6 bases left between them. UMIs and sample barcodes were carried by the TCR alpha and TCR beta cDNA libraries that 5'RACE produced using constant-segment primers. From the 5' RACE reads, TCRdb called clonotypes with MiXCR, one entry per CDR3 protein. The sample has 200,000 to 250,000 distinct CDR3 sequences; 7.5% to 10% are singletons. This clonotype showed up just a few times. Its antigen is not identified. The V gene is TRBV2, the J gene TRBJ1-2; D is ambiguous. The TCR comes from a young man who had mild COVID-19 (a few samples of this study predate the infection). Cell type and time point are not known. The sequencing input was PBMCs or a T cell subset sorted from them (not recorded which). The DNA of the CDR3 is TGTGCCAGCAGTGAAGGCAGATACTATGGCTACACCTTC. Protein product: CASSEGRYYGYTF.